This TCR beta chain originates from a study of blood T cell repertoires in COVID-19. Study at large: Samples representing acute and convalescent COVID-19 were sourced from the United States, Italy and Spain.

The CDR3 extends over 12 amino acids. V shed 6 bases and J shed 2 bases, with 8 bases lying between them. CDR1 and CDR2 (germline): MNHEY, SVGEGT. This clone has only one observation. The assay was immunoSEQ multiplex PCR, and TCRdb's table has in-frame clones only and misses some. The table includes about 260,000 clones, roughly 86% detected once. The genes are TRBV6-2 or TRBV6-3 and TRBJ2-7, with D uncertain. Sample: peripheral blood. This receptor was taken from a woman aged 55 to 70 with COVID-19, enrolled during active disease. The CDR3 here is CASSHTTYEQYF. Here the CDR3 DNA reads TGTGCCAGCAGCCACACTACCTACGAGCAGTACTTC.